The present T cell receptor beta chain was sequenced within a study of OX40 agonist ivuxolimab in advanced cancers. TCRdb keeps only in-frame clones here, not all; method: immunoSEQ multiplex PCR. The sample lists several thousand clones, 88% occurring once. This sequence was found in an adult with an advanced solid tumor such as melanoma, head and neck, liver or kidney cancer. Sequenced material: CD4+ or CD8+ T cells sorted from blood, taken in a trial of the OX40 agonist ivuxolimab.

CDR3 in amino acids: CASSEGAGGPEQYF. CDR3 bases: TGTGCCAGCAGCGAGGGAGCGGGGGGGCCCGAGCAGTACTTC. The chain uses TRBV9 and TRBJ2-7; 10 positions agree with TRBD2. After removal of 3 bases from V and 6 bases from J, the junction contained 6 bases not matched to a gene. The CDR3 has 14 amino acids. The germline gives CDR1 SGDLS, CDR2 YYNGEE.